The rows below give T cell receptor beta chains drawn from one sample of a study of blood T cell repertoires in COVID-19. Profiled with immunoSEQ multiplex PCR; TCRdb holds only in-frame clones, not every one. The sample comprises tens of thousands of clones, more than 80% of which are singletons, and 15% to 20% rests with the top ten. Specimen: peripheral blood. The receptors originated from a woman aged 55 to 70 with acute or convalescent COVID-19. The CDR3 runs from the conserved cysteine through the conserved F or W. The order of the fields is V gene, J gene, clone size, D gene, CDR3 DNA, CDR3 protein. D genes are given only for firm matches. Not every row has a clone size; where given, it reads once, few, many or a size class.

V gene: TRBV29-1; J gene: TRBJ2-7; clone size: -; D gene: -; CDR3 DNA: TGCAGCGTTGAAGATGTGGGGAGCTACGAGCAGTACTTC; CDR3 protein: CSVEDVGSYEQYF
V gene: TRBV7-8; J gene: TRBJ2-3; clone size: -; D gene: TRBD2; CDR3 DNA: TGTGCCAGCAGCTTAGCTCGACTAGCGGGGGGGCGAGATACGCAGTATTTT; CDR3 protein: CASSLARLAGGRDTQYF
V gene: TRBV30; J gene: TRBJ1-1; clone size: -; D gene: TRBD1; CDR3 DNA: TGTGCCTGGGTCCAGGGGGCGGATACTGAAGCTTTCTTT; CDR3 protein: CAWVQGADTEAFF
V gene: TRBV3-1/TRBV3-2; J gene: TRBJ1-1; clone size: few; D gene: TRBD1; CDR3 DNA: TGTGCCAGCAGCCGAGGACAGGGCTACACTGAAGCTTTCTTT; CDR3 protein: CASSRGQGYTEAFF
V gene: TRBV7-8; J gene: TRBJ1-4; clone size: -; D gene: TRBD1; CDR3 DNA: TGTGCCAGCAGCTACCCTGACAGGGGGCGAGGGGAAAAACTGTTTTTT; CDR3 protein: CASSYPDRGRGEKLFF
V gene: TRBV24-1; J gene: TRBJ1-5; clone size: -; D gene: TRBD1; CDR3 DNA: TGTGCCACCTCATACAGGGGCGATCAGCCCCAGCATTTT; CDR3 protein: CATSYRGDQPQHF
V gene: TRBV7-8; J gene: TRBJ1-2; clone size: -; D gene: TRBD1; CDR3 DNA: TGTGCCAGCAGCCCAAACTTTGGACAGGGGGGGGTCTATGGCTACACCTTC; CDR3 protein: CASSPNFGQGGVYGYTF
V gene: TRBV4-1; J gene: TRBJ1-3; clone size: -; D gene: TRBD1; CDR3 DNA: TGCGCCAGCAGCACAGGTGAAGGGGGCTTTGGAAACACCATATATTTT; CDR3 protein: CASSTGEGGFGNTIYF
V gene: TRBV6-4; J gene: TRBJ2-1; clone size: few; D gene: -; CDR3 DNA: TGTGCCAGCAGTGAGTCTAGCCGGAGGGGTGAGCAGTTCTTC; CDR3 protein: CASSESSRRGEQFF
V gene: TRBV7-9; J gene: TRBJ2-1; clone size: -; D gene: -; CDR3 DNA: TGTGCCAGCAGCTTAGCGGTAGTAAACAATGAGCAGTTCTTC; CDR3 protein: CASSLAVVNNEQFF
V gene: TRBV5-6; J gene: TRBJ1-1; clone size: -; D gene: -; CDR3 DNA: TGTGCCAGCAGCCTAGGGGCCCCGAACACTGAAGCTTTCTTT; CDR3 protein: CASSLGAPNTEAFF